A single T cell receptor beta chain is shown here with its context. The entry originates in a study of T cell responses to AZD1222 COVID-19 vaccine. As for the study in general: Some second doses came at about 4 weeks and others at about 12 weeks; these were pooled.

Clones were read by immunoSEQ multiplex PCR, and TCRdb kept only the in-frame ones, dropping some. Among roughly 180,000 clones listed, 90% to 95% were seen once. Trimming left V 0 bases short and J 2 bases short, with 11 bases between. The CDR3 covers 16 residues. Looked up from germline, CDR1 is LGHDT and CDR2 is YNNKEL (reference sequence). The TCR originated in an adult in good health. The sample here was peripheral blood, taken on day 0 of AZD1222 vaccination. The chain combines TRBV3-1 (or the pseudogene TRBV3-2) with TRBJ1-5, with a tentative D call TRBD1 (5 bases). CDR3 protein: CASSQDFGARNQPQHF. CDR3 DNA: TGTGCCAGCAGCCAAGATTTTGGGGCGCGCAATCAGCCCCAGCATTTT.